The TCR beta chain under discussion was sequenced for a study of T cell responses to AZD1222 COVID-19 vaccine. Comments on this clone: Its antigen is not known.

The junction had 6 bases not matched to a gene; V was cut back by 8 bases and J by 3 bases. This CDR3 has 14 residues. Germline V lookup: CDR1 SGHVS, CDR2 FQNEAQ. Whole-study findings and limits: Spike-wide coverage was observed for vaccine-associated CD4 TCRs, with dominant responses at 160-218 and 743-854. After the peak T cell response, and only then, were repertoires sampled.

Only in-frame clones appear in the TCRdb table, and some are missing; sequencing was by immunoSEQ multiplex PCR. The sample contains about 170,000 clones, roughly 89% of which appear only once. The source was peripheral blood, collected on day 0 of AZD1222 vaccination. The receptor was isolated from an adult in good health. V gene TRBV7-8 combines with J gene TRBJ1-4, with 7 bases that match TRBD1. Written as DNA, the CDR3 is TGTGCCAGCTGTAGGGACAGTTCTAATGAAAAACTGTTTTTT. It translates to CASCRDSSNEKLFF. Drawing the rest from reference TRBV7-8 and TRBJ1-4, the complete variable domain is GAGVSQSPRYKVAKRGQDVALRCDPISGHVSLFWYQQALGQGPEFLTYFQNEAQLDKSGLPSDRFFAERPEGSVSTLKIQRTQQEDSAVYLCASCRDSSNEKLFFGSGTQLSVL.